A single sample gave rise to the 20 T cell receptor beta chains below, sequenced in a study of T cell responses to AZD1222 COVID-19 vaccine. Generated by immunoSEQ multiplex PCR, the TCRdb table keeps only in-frame clones and is missing some. The repertoire consists of 140,000 or so clones, with around 90% occurring once and the leading ten covering around 1.9%. The material was peripheral blood, obtained on day 0 of AZD1222 vaccination. These receptors were taken from an adult in good health.

V gene TRBV4-2 combines with J gene TRBJ2-3, with 10 positions matching TRBD2. J gave up 2 bases and V 5 bases, and 13 bases lay outside the gene matches. This CDR3 has 18 amino acids. The V gene's germline CDR1 is LGHNA and CDR2 YNFKEQ. The CDR3 nucleotides read TGTGCCAGCAGCACGAGACTAGCGGGCGGATTAAACACAGATACGCAGTATTTT. This encodes CASSTRLAGGLNTDTQYF.

The chain is built from TRBV3-1 (or the pseudogene TRBV3-2) and TRBJ1-3; the D gene is possibly TRBD1 (5 bases). V lost 0 bases, J lost 3 bases, and 9 bases lay in between. CDR1 LGHDT and CDR2 YNNKEL come from the germline V gene (reference sequence). CDR3 length: 15 amino acids. In DNA, the CDR3 is TGTGCCAGCAGCCAAGATTCAGGGCTTGGAAACACCATATATTTT. As protein: CASSQDSGLGNTIYF.

CDR3 DNA sequence: TGTGCCAGCAGCCAAGCCGGCTTCGCAGGGACCAGGGAGCTGTTTTTT. It specifies CASSQAGFAGTRELFF. V is TRBV3-1 (or the pseudogene TRBV3-2) and J is TRBJ2-2, with D perhaps being TRBD1 or TRBD2 (5 bases each). CDR3 length: 16 amino acids. V lost 1 base and J lost 9, with 18 bases in between. Germline V CDR1 and CDR2: LGHDT, YNNKEL (reference sequence).

The chain employs TRBV6-2 or TRBV6-3 and TRBJ1-5, with TRBD1 as a possible D gene (5 bases). Looked up from germline, CDR1 is MNHEY and CDR2 is SVGEGT. The V gene lost 0 bases and the J gene lost 3 bases, with 18 bases spanning the gap. The CDR3 consists of 18 residues. The CDR3 coding sequence is TGTGCCAGCAGTTACTCGAGGGCTCCGGGGCCCCACAATCAGCCCCAGCATTTT. Translated: CASSYSRAPGPHNQPQHF.

V and J are TRBV11-2 and TRBJ1-6; D is possibly TRBD1 (5 bases). Germline CDR1 SGHAT, CDR2 FQNNGV. The CDR3 runs to 14 residues. V lost 5 bases and J lost 7, with 12 bases in between. The CDR3 sequence is CASSPRRGNSPLHF. CDR3 nucleotide sequence: TGTGCCAGCAGCCCCCGGCGGGGGAATTCACCCCTCCACTTT.

The V call is TRBV27, the J call TRBJ1-2; D gene ambiguous. Germline CDR1 MNHEY, CDR2 SMNVEV (reference sequence). The CDR3 spans 14 residues. Deletions cut 0 bases from V and 4 bases from J, with 9 bases between. CDR3 sequence reads: CASSLSVSSYGYTF. In DNA form, the CDR3 reads TGTGCCAGCAGTTTATCTGTCAGCTCCTATGGCTACACCTTC.

The rearrangement joins TRBV27 to TRBJ2-3; maybe TRBD2 (6 bases). Germline CDR1 is MNHEY and CDR2 is SMNVEV (reference sequence). The CDR3 is 15 residues long. V dropped 5 bases and J dropped 1 base, with 13 bases sitting between them. The CDR3 protein is CASSAPSVGTDTQYF. In DNA, the CDR3 is TGTGCCAGCAGTGCCCCTAGCGTTGGCACAGATACGCAGTATTTT.

The chain employs TRBV18 and TRBJ1-6, with 8 positions matching TRBD1. This CDR3 spans 15 amino acids. The V gene end was trimmed by 5 bases and the J gene end by 7 bases; junction bases not matched to a gene: 7. The germline gives CDR1 KGHSH, CDR2 LQKENI. CDR3 nucleotide sequence: TGTGCCAGCTCAACCAATGGACAGGGAAATTCACCCCTCCACTTT. This encodes CASSTNGQGNSPLHF.

The rearrangement links TRBV7-2 to TRBJ1-6, with a tentative D call TRBD1 (6 bases). Trimming left V 3 bases short and J 1 base short, with 7 bases between. The germline gives CDR1 SGHTA, CDR2 FQGNSA. There are 15 residues in the CDR3. CDR3 sequence: CASSFDRSYNSPLHF. The CDR3 coding sequence is TGTGCCAGCAGCTTCGACAGGTCCTATAATTCACCCCTCCACTTT.

On this clone: The identical CDR3 is also encoded by other nucleotide sequences in the sample. The J gene is TRBJ1-5, the V gene TRBV7-2; no definite D call. CDR1 is SGHTA, CDR2 FQGNSA, per germline. The CDR3 sequence is 12 residues long. Trimming removed 5 bases from V and 0 bases from J, with 2 bases in between. The CDR3 reads CASSPSNQPQHF. CDR3 coding DNA: TGTGCCAGCAGCCCTAGCAATCAGCCCCAGCATTTT.

The chain combines TRBV6-5 with TRBJ1-2; D is unresolved. Germline V gene sequence: CDR1 MNHEY, CDR2 SVGAGI. Trimming shortened V by 6 bases and J by 4 bases, and 18 bases separated the two germline ends. The CDR3 loop spans 15 amino acids. The CDR3 bases are TGTGCCAGCAGGCGTAGCCCGGACGGCTTCTATGGCTACACCTTC. This sequence encodes CASRRSPDGFYGYTF.

The genes are TRBV27 and TRBJ1-2; 9 bases match TRBD1. This CDR3 spans 16 amino acids. With 3 bases clipped from V and 6 bases from J, the junction kept 11 bases outside the gene matches. CDR1 and CDR2 from the germline V gene are MNHEY and SMNVEV (reference sequence). The CDR3 region has the DNA TGTGCCAGCAGTTTGTTCGCCCGGACAGGGGTTAATGGCTACACCTTC. Protein sequence: CASSLFARTGVNGYTF.

This clone was counted once. J is TRBJ2-3 and V is TRBV5-4; the D gene is possibly TRBD1 (5 bases). V lost 6 bases and J 6 bases, leaving 11 bases between the germline ends. The CDR3 length is 12 residues. Looked up from germline, CDR1 is SGHNT and CDR2 is YYREEE (reference sequence). The CDR3 coding sequence is TGTGCCAGCAAAACAGGATCGGATACGCAGTATTTT. Protein: CASKTGSDTQYF.

The V and J genes are TRBV7-9 and TRBJ1-6; possible D gene TRBD1, 6 bases. The length of the CDR3 is 16 residues. The V end was cut by 7 bases, the J end by 5 bases, with 18 bases between. Germline V gene sequence: CDR1 SEHNR, CDR2 FQNEAQ (reference sequence). CDR3 in amino acids: CASIQLRGQDNSPLHF. The DNA for the CDR3 is TGTGCCAGCATACAACTCCGGGGGCAGGATAATTCACCCCTCCACTTT.

The chain couples TRBV27 to TRBJ2-7; 9 bases match TRBD1. The CDR3 loop spans 16 amino acids. The V gene end was trimmed by 4 bases and the J gene end by 7 bases; junction bases not matched to a gene: 14. CDR1 is MNHEY and CDR2 is SMNVEV in the germline V gene (reference sequence). The CDR3 sequence: CASSYRRTGDDREQYF. The CDR3 DNA reads as TGTGCCAGCAGTTACCGGCGGACAGGGGATGATCGGGAGCAGTACTTC.

The chain employs TRBV29-1 and TRBJ2-7, with D perhaps TRBD1 (5 bases). CDR1 is SQVTM and CDR2 is ANQGSEA in the germline V gene. The CDR3 consists of 12 residues. V lost 3 bases to trimming and J lost 5 bases, with 11 bases between them. The CDR3, as DNA: TGCAGCGTTGAGATAGGGGCGGACGAGCAGTACTTC. This translates into CSVEIGADEQYF.

The chain links TRBV5-6 to TRBJ2-5; 8 bases fit TRBD2. The CDR3 totals 17 residues. Germline CDR1 is SGHDT and CDR2 is YYEEEE. V gave up 4 bases and J gave up 5 bases; unmatched junction bases: 16. CDR3 DNA sequence: TGTGCCAGCAGCCCCCTGCGGGGGGCCCTTCAGGGGGAGACCCAGTACTTC. As protein: CASSPLRGALQGETQYF.

The chain joins TRBV6-5 to TRBJ1-2, with a tentative D call TRBD1 (5 bases). Germline V CDR1 and CDR2: MNHEY, SVGAGI. The CDR3 sequence is 13 residues long. The V and J ends lost 6 bases and 8 bases respectively, with 16 bases between them. The CDR3: CASRQETGGGYTF. In DNA form, the CDR3 reads TGTGCCAGCAGACAAGAGACGGGGGGAGGCTACACCTTC.

The chain links TRBV19 to TRBJ1-1; possible D gene TRBD1, 6 bases. CDR3 length: 13 amino acids. V lost 2 bases, J lost 7 bases, and 11 bases lay in between. Germline V gives CDR1 LNHDA, CDR2 SQIVND (reference sequence). The CDR3 DNA reads TGTGCCAGTAGTATACCAGGGGTCGATGAAGCTTTCTTT. This encodes CASSIPGVDEAFF. The whole variable domain, filled in from reference TRBV19 and TRBJ1-1, reads DGGITQSPKYLFRKEGQNVTLSCEQNLNHDAMYWYRQDPGQGLRLIYYSQIVNDFQKGDIAEGYSVSREKKESFPLTVTSAQKNPTAFYLCASSIPGVDEAFFGQGTRLTVV.

This chain uses TRBV5-1 with TRBJ1-5; D is possibly TRBD1 (6 bases). Germline V gene sequence: CDR1 SGHRS, CDR2 YFSETQ. There are 14 residues in the CDR3. V shed 0 bases and J shed 7 bases, with 11 bases lying between them. CDR3 nucleotides: TGCGCCAGCAGCTTGGGGGGGCGTGAGCAGCCCCAGCATTTT. This translates into CASSLGGREQPQHF.